This T cell receptor (beta chain) emerged from a study of spatial heterogeneity in lung cancer. Study details: Consistent detection of more beta-chain than alpha-chain sequences was observed.

CDR3 size: 15 residues. The V gene's germline CDR1 is MNHEY and CDR2 SMNVEV (reference sequence). V dropped 5 bases and J dropped 1 base, with 14 bases sitting between them. Every TCR cDNA molecule bore its own unique molecular identifier. TCRdb called the 5' RACE reads again in MiXCR, with one record for every CDR3 protein. This table has about 95,000 distinct CDR3 sequences, about 9.4% appearing once. Described time point: sample taken at primary tumor resection. Unsorted tumor, nontumor lung tissue or cryopreserved PBMC supplied the whole RNA. Samples were obtained from some 70 donors, all untreated early-stage non-small cell lung cancer patients. Study results and caveats: Blood showed ubiquitous tumor TCRs more often at resection than at routine follow-up.

This clonotype was observed at least ten times. No antigen is known for it. The chain links TRBV27 to TRBJ1-1; D is perhaps TRBD1 (6 bases). Here the sequenced sample was PBMCs, taken at surgery. This receptor was obtained from a male donor with early-stage non-small cell lung cancer. As DNA, the CDR3 is TGTGCCAGCAGTCCAAGACAGGCGACGAACACTGAAGCTTTCTTT. This gives the protein CASSPRQATNTEAFF.